This passage covers 3 T cell receptor beta chains from one sample sequenced in a study of blood T cell repertoires in COVID-19. Sequencing was performed with immunoSEQ multiplex PCR; in TCRdb, only in-frame clones are kept and a portion is missing. The table lists some 200,000 clones, approximately 82% of them singletons, with less than 15% in the top ten. Sample: peripheral blood. The receptor source for this set is a human donor in a cohort sampled during active COVID-19.

V is TRBV19 and J is TRBJ2-1, with TRBD1 as a possible D gene (5 bases). Trimming removed 3 bases at V and 6 bases at J, with 12 bases between. This CDR3 has 14 amino acids. Germline loops: CDR1 LNHDA, CDR2 SQIVND (reference sequence). CDR3 loop: CASSMGRVGNEQFF. The DNA of the CDR3 is TGTGCCAGTAGTATGGGCAGGGTTGGCAATGAGCAGTTCTTC.

J is TRBJ2-1 and V is TRBV30; unclear D gene. This CDR3 region has 12 residues. The V gene's germline CDR1 is GTSNPN and CDR2 SVGIG (reference sequence). The V and J ends lost 0 bases and 7 bases respectively, with 7 bases between them. The CDR3 DNA is TGTGCCTGGAGTGTTGTAGTAAATGAGCAGTTCTTC. Translated: CAWSVVVNEQFF.

The chain is built from TRBV9 and TRBJ2-2; 10 bases agree with TRBD2. With V trimmed by 4 bases and J by 2 bases, 14 bases remained unmatched. Germline-derived CDR1 and CDR2 are SGDLS and YYNGEE. CDR3 size: 19 residues. The CDR3 nucleotides are TGTGCCAGCAGCCTCTGGGGGCTAGCGGGAGTCGAAAACACCGGGGAGCTGTTTTTT. Its translation: CASSLWGLAGVENTGELFF.